The source of this T cell receptor beta chain is a study of OX40 agonist ivuxolimab in advanced cancers. Background on the study: An agonistic human IgG2 monoclonal antibody against OX40 (CD134) was given.

Only one count was recorded for this clone. Data came from immunoSEQ multiplex PCR; TCRdb stores just in-frame clones and leaves some out. Of about 100,000 clones listed, under 95% are singletons. The starting material was CD4+ or CD8+ T cells sorted from blood, obtained in a trial of the OX40 agonist ivuxolimab. The receptor was isolated from an adult with an advanced solid tumor such as melanoma, head and neck, liver or kidney cancer.

CDR3 sequence reads: CAISENLITPGHREKLFF. CDR3 DNA: TGTGCCATCAGTGAGAATCTAATAACGCCGGGACACCGAGAAAAACTGTTTTTT. V is TRBV10-3 and J is TRBJ1-4; the D gene is possibly TRBD1 (6 bases). This CDR3 contains 18 residues. The germline gives CDR1 ENHRY, CDR2 SYGVKD. V was clipped by 2 bases and J by 8 bases, with 24 bases between them.